The entry below describes one T cell receptor beta chain. V was pared by 6 bases and J by 5 bases, with 3 bases of the junction left unmatched. The CDR3 contains 15 residues. CDR1 ENHRY and CDR2 SYGVKD come from the germline V gene. In the sorted-subset replicate PCRs, roughly 210 ng DNA, 25,000 to 35,000 T cell genomes, was used. Using immunoSEQ multiplex PCR, the repertoire was profiled, and TCRdb retains in-frame clones only, with some absent. The sample yields some 2,500,000 clones, roughly 93% seen once. The data are from a study of shared clonotypes between healthy human individuals. Study-wide background: A couple of women and a few men aged 18 to 49 made up the donors.

The gene calls are TRBV10-3 and TRBJ2-1; 14 bases fit TRBD2. The sequenced material came from naive CD4+ T cells from PBMCs. As to subset: CD45RA+ positively selected. The receptor was isolated from a man aged 18-30 years in good health. Some clones in this sample may be carry-over from other donors' samples. CDR3 DNA sequence: TGTGCCATCAGGGGACTAGCGGGGGATAACAATGAGCAGTTCTTC. Its translation: CAIRGLAGDNNEQFF.